Following are 21 T cell receptor beta chains from one sample sequenced in a study of CD8+ T cells in alopecia areata. Extraction and reverse transcription of RNA yielded cDNA as the sequencing template. The assay was immunoSEQ multiplex PCR, and TCRdb's table has in-frame clones only and misses some. The sample records 100,000 or so clones, about 60% being singletons. Treatment: oral pan-JAK inhibitor, 5-10 mg twice daily. The sequencing used CD8+ T cells sorted from blood, collected at roughly week 58, from a patient treated with tofacitinib. The receptors derive from a human donor with alopecia areata.

This clone has a handful of counts. This chain connects TRBV30 to TRBJ2-5; D may be TRBD1 or TRBD2 (6 bases each). The CDR3 loop spans 13 amino acids. Trimming took 2 bases from V and 4 from J, leaving 11 bases between them. Germline V gene lookup returns CDR1 GTSNPN and CDR2 SVGIG (reference sequence). The CDR3 region has the DNA TGTGCCTGGAGTCAAGGGGGAGGAGAGACCCAGTACTTC. Its protein is CAWSQGGGETQYF.

V gene TRBV27 combines with J gene TRBJ2-1, with D possibly being TRBD2 (5 bases). V was shortened by 6 bases and J by 4 bases, with 16 bases between the two germline ends. The CDR3 has 15 residues. Per the germline V gene, CDR1 is MNHEY and CDR2 is SMNVEV (reference sequence). In DNA, the CDR3 is TGTGCCAGCAGGCGCACTTGGACTTATTACAATGAGCAGTTCTTC. It encodes CASRRTWTYYNEQFF.

This clone was observed a handful of times. This chain uses TRBV7-9 with TRBJ1-4; the match to TRBD1 covers 7 bases. CDR3 length: 14 amino acids. Germline values: CDR1 SEHNR, CDR2 FQNEAQ (reference sequence). Trimming cost V 7 bases and J 3 bases; bases outside gene matches: 5. The CDR3 is CASTPTGSNEKLFF. CDR3 DNA sequence: TGTGCCAGCACCCCGACAGGGTCTAATGAAAAACTGTTTTTT.

This sequence joins TRBV11-2 and TRBJ1-6; TRBD1 matches 8 bases. Trimming removed 2 bases from V and 8 bases from J; junction bases left unmatched: 2. Germline V lookup: CDR1 SGHAT, CDR2 FQNNGV. This CDR3 comprises 14 residues. The CDR3 sequence is CASSLNRGYSPLHF. CDR3 sequence (DNA): TGTGCCAGCAGCTTAAACAGGGGGTATTCACCCCTCCACTTT.

V is TRBV29-1 and J is TRBJ1-2, with TRBD1 matching 7 bases. Germline trimming cut 7 bases from V and 8 bases from J; bases unmatched to any gene: 16. The V gene's germline CDR1 is SQVTM and CDR2 ANQGSEA. CDR3 length equals 14 residues. The CDR3 region is CSAKDRALSKGYTF. Written as DNA, the CDR3 is TGCAGCGCCAAAGACAGGGCTCTCTCAAAAGGCTACACCTTC.

This chain links TRBV27 with TRBJ2-3; possible D gene TRBD1, 6 bases. Trimming pared 5 bases from V and 4 bases from J, leaving 13 bases between. The germline gives CDR1 MNHEY, CDR2 SMNVEV (reference sequence). The CDR3 loop spans 14 amino acids. Here the CDR3 reads CASSLGAGSDTQYF. In DNA form, the CDR3 reads TGTGCCAGCAGTCTGGGGGCCGGGTCAGATACGCAGTATTTT.

V is TRBV15 and J is TRBJ1-5; 9 bases fit TRBD1. Germline loops: CDR1 LNHNV, CDR2 YYDKDF (reference sequence). Trimming took 5 bases from V and 13 from J; bases not matched to a gene: 15. This CDR3 region has 15 residues. CDR3 DNA sequence: TGTGCCACCAGCCAAAATCTGGGACAGGGCCTCCCACAGCATTTT. This gives the protein CATSQNLGQGLPQHF.

The chain carries TRBV5-6 and TRBJ2-7; 7 bases line up with TRBD1. Looked up from germline, CDR1 is SGHDT and CDR2 is YYEEEE. The CDR3 contains 12 residues. Losses at the gene ends were 5 bases for V and 6 bases for J; bases not matched to a gene: 5. CDR3 DNA: TGTGCCAGCAGGGGGCCAGGGGGCGAGCAGTACTTC. Translated, it gives CASRGPGGEQYF.

This clone appeared a single time. The chain has TRBV11-2 and TRBJ2-3; possibly TRBD2 for D (5 bases). V was clipped by 5 bases and J by 1 base, with 10 bases between them. The CDR3 consists of 14 residues. Germline V gives CDR1 SGHAT, CDR2 FQNNGV. In nucleotides, the CDR3 is TGTGCCAGCAGCCTGGGCGGGCGCACAGATACGCAGTATTTT. Protein sequence: CASSLGGRTDTQYF.

This clone was observed a handful of times. The V gene is TRBV27, the J gene TRBJ2-3; 12 positions match TRBD2. CDR3 size: 15 residues. Unmatched junction bases numbered 6, after V lost 5 bases and J lost 6 bases. CDR1 and CDR2 (germline): MNHEY, SMNVEV (reference sequence). The CDR3 region is CASSPLAGGADTQYF. The CDR3 region has the DNA TGTGCCAGCAGTCCCCTAGCGGGGGGGGCCGATACGCAGTATTTT.

This clone was counted between two and nine times. The chain combines TRBV4-2 with TRBJ2-1, with TRBD1 matching 10 bases. The CDR3 runs 15 residues. Germline assignment: CDR1 LGHNA and CDR2 YNFKEQ. Trimming at V came to 1 base and at J to 10 bases, leaving 7 bases not matched to a gene. The CDR3 DNA is TGTGCCAGCAGCCAAGGTGGGGACAGGGGATGGGAGCAGTTCTTC. Translated: CASSQGGDRGWEQFF.

The V gene is TRBV6-6, the J gene TRBJ1-1; the D gene is possibly TRBD1 (6 bases). Trimming removed 6 bases from V and 1 base from J, with 18 bases in between. Germline values: CDR1 MNHNY, CDR2 SVGAGI (reference sequence). The CDR3 is made up of 16 amino acids. The CDR3: CASRALGGRANTEAFF. The CDR3 DNA follows: TGTGCCAGCAGGGCCTTAGGGGGGCGGGCGAACACTGAAGCTTTCTTT.

This clone appeared once. The chain is built from TRBV9 and TRBJ1-3; D is ambiguous. The V gene's germline CDR1 is SGDLS and CDR2 YYNGEE. V was trimmed by 3 bases and J by 2 bases, leaving 3 bases between them. The CDR3 is 12 amino acids. CDR3 in amino acids: CASSGPGNTIYF. CDR3 in DNA: TGTGCCAGCAGCGGACCTGGAAACACCATATATTTT.

CDR3 DNA: TGTGCCTCCTTTGCAGGGATTCGTAATGAGCAGTTCTTC. Translation: CASFAGIRNEQFF. The rearrangement uses TRBV30 and TRBJ2-1, with D tentatively TRBD1 (5 bases). The germline V gene has CDR1 GTSNPN and CDR2 SVGIG (reference sequence). The CDR3 is made up of 13 amino acids. The germline V and J ends were trimmed by 7 bases and 7 bases, with 17 bases remaining between them.

The chain uses TRBV30 and TRBJ1-6; tentative D call: TRBD1 (6 bases). Trimming took off 2 bases at V and 6 bases at J, with 14 bases between the two ends. Germline CDR1 reads GTSNPN; CDR2 reads SVGIG (reference sequence). This CDR3 is built from 15 residues. This CDR3 reads CAWSRSEGGNSPLHF. CDR3 nucleotide sequence: TGTGCCTGGAGTAGGAGCGAGGGGGGTAATTCACCCCTCCACTTT.

This chain joins TRBV4-2 and TRBJ1-2, with 7 bases matching TRBD1. Trimming took 1 base from V and 4 from J; bases not matched to a gene: 6. The CDR3 is made up of 15 amino acids. Germline V CDR1 and CDR2: LGHNA, YNFKEQ. The CDR3 region is CASSQGTGESYGYTF. CDR3 nucleotide sequence: TGTGCCAGCAGCCAAGGAACAGGGGAAAGCTATGGCTACACCTTC.

This sequence joins TRBV7-8 and TRBJ1-1, with 10 nucleotides matching TRBD1. The V and J ends lost 1 base and 7 bases, in that order; junction bases with no gene match: 3. The germline gives CDR1 SGHVS, CDR2 FQNEAQ. The CDR3 sequence is 14 residues long. CDR3 amino acids: CASSLVGQGFEAFF. As DNA, the CDR3 is TGTGCCAGCAGCTTAGTGGGACAGGGGTTTGAAGCTTTCTTT.

The chain uses TRBV30 and TRBJ1-1, with a tentative D call TRBD1 (5 bases). V lost 4 bases and J lost 7, with 16 bases in between. The CDR3 has 13 residues. Per germline, CDR1 GTSNPN and CDR2 SVGIG (reference sequence). As DNA, the CDR3 is TGTGCCTGGACCGGGGCCGCTGGTAATGAAGCTTTCTTT. Its protein is CAWTGAAGNEAFF.

The chain links TRBV7-2 to TRBJ1-1; the D is unclear. This CDR3 has 14 residues. CDR1 and CDR2 from the germline V gene are SGHTA and FQGNSA. V lost 5 bases, J lost 2 bases, and 12 bases lay in between. The DNA for the CDR3 is TGTGCCAGCAGCCCCAGAGTAGGAAACACTGAAGCTTTCTTT. Amino acids: CASSPRVGNTEAFF. The variable domain in full, completed from reference TRBV7-2 and TRBJ1-1, reads GAGVSQSPSNKVTEKGKDVELRCDPISGHTALYWYRQSLGQGLEFLIYFQGNSAPDKSGLPSDRFSAERTGGSVSTLTIQRTQQEDSAVYLCASSPRVGNTEAFFGQGTRLTVV.

This clone turned up a few times. This sequence joins TRBV29-1 and TRBJ2-7, with D perhaps TRBD2 (6 bases). The CDR3 loop spans 11 amino acids. V shed 5 bases and J shed 6 bases, with 11 bases lying between them. CDR1 is SQVTM, CDR2 ANQGSEA, per germline. CDR3 region: CSVPVGGEQYF. The CDR3 nucleotides read TGCAGCGTTCCCGTCGGGGGCGAGCAGTACTTC.

DNA for the CDR3: TGTGCCAGCAGTTTTGGCGCGGGGTTTAATGAGCAGTTCTTC. This sequence encodes CASSFGAGFNEQFF. The gene calls are TRBV27 and TRBJ2-1, with a tentative D call TRBD2 (6 bases). V dropped 3 bases and J dropped 7 bases, with 13 bases sitting between them. The CDR3 covers 14 residues. Germline CDR1 MNHEY, CDR2 SMNVEV (reference sequence).